These 23 T cell receptor beta chains were sequenced from one sample in a study of shared clonotypes between healthy human individuals. The data were produced by immunoSEQ multiplex PCR, yet TCRdb's version contains in-frame clones alone and is incomplete. The sample has more than 1,200,000 clones, 98% seen once. What was sequenced was naive CD4+ T cells sorted from blood. Regarding subset: CD45RA+ positively selected. The receptors originated from a man aged 25-40 years in good health.

The CDR3 DNA is TGTGCCAGCAGTTTATGGCGGGGAAGAGAGGGAGATACGCAGTATTTT. Translation gives CASSLWRGREGDTQYF. V usage is TRBV28 and J usage is TRBJ2-3; possibly TRBD2 for D (6 bases). The CDR3 is 16 residues long. Germline V CDR1 and CDR2: MDHEN, SYDVKM. The V end lost 0 bases, the J end lost 5 bases, and 15 bases lay between the germline ends.

This chain uses TRBV7-9 with TRBJ1-3; D is perhaps TRBD1 (5 bases). The V and J ends lost 5 bases and 2 bases respectively, with 10 bases between them. The length of the CDR3 is 14 residues. CDR1 is SEHNR and CDR2 is FQNEAQ in the germline V gene (reference sequence). CDR3 amino acids: CASSAGTAGNTIYF. CDR3 DNA: TGTGCCAGCAGCGCCGGGACGGCTGGAAACACCATATATTTT.

The CDR3 spells CASSIEGRADTEAFF. Written as DNA, the CDR3 is TGTGCCAGTAGTATAGAGGGCAGGGCGGACACTGAAGCTTTCTTT. The chain employs TRBV19 and TRBJ1-1, with D possibly matching TRBD1 (5 bases). There are 15 residues in the CDR3. Germline CDR1 is LNHDA and CDR2 is SQIVND (reference sequence). The V gene lost 0 bases and the J gene lost 3 bases, with 11 bases spanning the gap.

This chain links TRBV29-1 with TRBJ2-1, with D unclear. Germline-derived CDR1 and CDR2 are SQVTM and ANQGSEA. Deletions cut 5 bases from V and 4 bases from J, with 12 bases between. There are 13 residues in the CDR3. The CDR3: CSVTSGGYNEQFF. The DNA of the CDR3 is TGCAGCGTTACCTCAGGTGGATACAATGAGCAGTTCTTC.

V and J are TRBV6-6 and TRBJ1-4; D gene unclear. CDR1 MNHNY and CDR2 SVGAGI come from the germline V gene (reference sequence). This CDR3 contains 15 residues. Trimming took 3 bases from V and 5 from J, leaving 13 bases between them. The CDR3 loop reads CASSYDPQSNEKLFF. CDR3 DNA sequence: TGTGCCAGCAGTTATGACCCCCAGTCGAATGAAAAACTGTTTTTT.

The chain is built from TRBV5-1 and TRBJ2-4; a possible D gene is TRBD2 (6 bases). Trimming took off 2 bases at V and 0 bases at J, with 18 bases between the two ends. Germline CDR1 reads SGHRS; CDR2 reads YFSETQ. This CDR3 comprises 18 residues. DNA for the CDR3: TGCGCCAGCAGCTTCCGGGAAAACCTAGCGCCAGCCAAAAACATTCAGTACTTC. Protein sequence: CASSFRENLAPAKNIQYF.

CDR3 bases: TGTGCCAGCTCACCGGCAGTTTTGAACACCGGGGAGCTGTTTTTT. It translates to CASSPAVLNTGELFF. The gene calls are TRBV18 and TRBJ2-2, with D unclear. The CDR3 consists of 15 residues. V lost 3 bases, J lost 1 base, and 9 bases lay in between. Germline loops: CDR1 KGHSH, CDR2 LQKENI.

The chain combines TRBV4-1 with TRBJ1-4; D not resolved. This CDR3 comprises 14 residues. The germline V gene has CDR1 MGHRA and CDR2 YSYEKL. V shed 2 bases and J shed 3 bases, with 7 bases lying between them. CDR3 protein: CASSQSIANEKLFF. The CDR3 nucleotides read TGCGCCAGCAGCCAATCTATTGCTAATGAAAAACTGTTTTTT.

The chain joins TRBV20-1 to TRBJ2-1; TRBD1 aligns across 7 bases. The germline V gene has CDR1 DFQATT and CDR2 SNEGSKA (reference sequence). CDR3 size: 11 residues. V shed 3 bases, J shed 10 bases, and the junction held 3 bases outside the gene matches. The CDR3 here is CSASRTGEQFF. DNA of the CDR3: TGCAGTGCTAGCAGGACAGGCGAGCAGTTCTTC.

The CDR3 loop reads CASSLGGINEKLFF. The CDR3, as DNA: TGTGCCAGCAGCTTGGGGGGTATTAATGAAAAACTGTTTTTT. The chain joins TRBV7-9 to TRBJ1-4, with a weak D call TRBD1 (5 bases). The ends were cut back, 3 bases at V and 4 bases at J, with 9 bases in the middle. The CDR3 consists of 14 residues. Germline-derived CDR1 and CDR2 are SEHNR and FQNEAQ (reference sequence).

V usage is TRBV6-5 and J usage is TRBJ2-1; 10 bases fit TRBD2. V lost 4 bases and J lost 6; bases outside the gene matches: 6. The germline CDR1 and CDR2 sequences are MNHEY and SVGAGI. CDR3 length: 15 residues. The CDR3 is CASSLNSGGFNEQFF. In DNA, the CDR3 is TGTGCCAGCAGTTTAAATAGCGGGGGGTTCAATGAGCAGTTCTTC.

With regard to this clone: At the DNA level, this CDR3 is encoded by other sequences in the same sample as well. This sequence joins TRBV11-2 and TRBJ2-7; tentative D call: TRBD1 (6 bases). The germline V gene encodes CDR1 SGHAT and CDR2 FQNNGV. The V end was cut by 5 bases, the J end by 1 base, with 12 bases between. The CDR3 runs 14 residues. The CDR3 sequence is CASSRAGVSYEQYF. The CDR3 coding sequence is TGTGCCAGCAGCCGAGCAGGGGTTTCCTACGAGCAGTACTTC.

The CDR3 bases are TGTGCCAGCAGCTCCAGCCCTAGCGGGAGAGGCACCGGGGAGCTGTTTTTT. Residues: CASSSSPSGRGTGELFF. This chain links TRBV7-2 with TRBJ2-2; 10 bases agree with TRBD2. V shed 4 bases, J shed 4 bases, and the junction held 9 bases outside the gene matches. Germline values: CDR1 SGHTA, CDR2 FQGNSA. The CDR3 is 17 residues long.

The CDR3 DNA reads TGTGCCAGCGCTAACCTCGCCGGGGAGACCCAGTACTTC. It encodes CASANLAGETQYF. This sequence joins TRBV7-8 and TRBJ2-5; no firm D call. The CDR3 has 13 amino acids. Between the trimmed V and J ends, which lost 8 bases and 5 bases, there was a span of 15 bases. The germline V gene has CDR1 SGHVS and CDR2 FQNEAQ.

This chain joins TRBV7-8 and TRBJ2-7; TRBD1 matches at 7 bases. The germline V gene encodes CDR1 SGHVS and CDR2 FQNEAQ. Trimming cost V 5 bases and J 0 bases; bases outside gene matches: 7. The CDR3 runs 15 residues. The CDR3 DNA sequence: TGTGCCAGCAGCGCAGCCCGGACAGGCTCCTACGAGCAGTACTTC. Its translation is CASSAARTGSYEQYF.

The genes are TRBV5-5 and TRBJ2-7; possible D gene TRBD2, 5 bases. V dropped 6 bases and J dropped 0 bases, with 13 bases sitting between them. The CDR3 consists of 14 residues. The germline CDR1 and CDR2 sequences are SGHKS and YYEKEE (reference sequence). CDR3 nucleotide sequence: TGTGCCAGCACCCGGACTTTAAGCTCCTACGAGCAGTACTTC. Translated: CASTRTLSSYEQYF.

Concerning this clone itself: This sample includes further DNA sequences coding for the same CDR3. V usage is TRBV10-1 and J usage is TRBJ2-7; maybe TRBD1 (6 bases). With 6 bases removed from V and 1 base from J, the gap between germline ends came to 10 bases. The CDR3 is made up of 13 amino acids. Looked up from germline, CDR1 is WNHNN and CDR2 is SYGVQD (reference sequence). CDR3 sequence: CASSPGTSYEQYF. The DNA of the CDR3 is TGCGCCAGCAGCCCCGGGACATCCTACGAGCAGTACTTC.

V usage is TRBV6-6 and J usage is TRBJ2-1; the match to TRBD2 covers 11 bases. CDR3 length: 15 amino acids. Germline V CDR1 and CDR2: MNHNY, SVGAGI (reference sequence). Trimming removed 2 bases from V and 6 bases from J; junction bases left unmatched: 3. DNA for the CDR3: TGTGCCAGCAGTTACCCTAGCGGGAGGCTCAATGAGCAGTTCTTC. Its protein is CASSYPSGRLNEQFF.

The CDR3, as DNA: TGTGCCATCAGCTATCTAGGGAATGAGCAGTTCTTC. Protein product: CAISYLGNEQFF. The rearrangement joins TRBV10-3 to TRBJ2-1; no reliable D call. V shed 6 bases and J shed 7 bases, with 10 bases lying between them. Germline CDR1 ENHRY, CDR2 SYGVKD. CDR3 length: 12 residues.

The chain uses TRBV2 and TRBJ1-5; 7 positions agree with TRBD1. CDR1 SNHLY and CDR2 FYNNEI come from the germline V gene. CDR3 length: 14 residues. The trim removed 4 bases at V and 4 bases at J, leaving 4 bases unmatched. The chain's CDR3 is CASSGDRRNQPQHF. The CDR3 DNA reads as TGTGCCAGCAGTGGGGACAGACGGAATCAGCCCCAGCATTTT.

This chain links TRBV5-1 with TRBJ1-3, with D perhaps TRBD1 (6 bases). The germline gives CDR1 SGHRS, CDR2 YFSETQ. The CDR3 spans 15 residues. Trimming took off 4 bases at V and 7 bases at J, with 18 bases between the two ends. The DNA for the CDR3 is TGCGCCAGCAGCCCGCAGACAGGTAGCGGTAACACCATATATTTT. Translated, it gives CASSPQTGSGNTIYF.

The V and J genes are TRBV5-1 and TRBJ2-2; 7 bases line up with TRBD1. This CDR3 spans 14 amino acids. Germline V lookup: CDR1 SGHRS, CDR2 YFSETQ. V dropped 2 bases and J dropped 6; count of bases not matched to a gene: 4. The CDR3 DNA follows: TGCGCCAGCAGCTTTGTTCAGGGGGCCGGGGAGCTGTTTTTT. It encodes CASSFVQGAGELFF.

The chain is built from TRBV27 and TRBJ2-3; D is possibly TRBD2 (6 bases). This CDR3 has 18 amino acids. The germline V gene encodes CDR1 MNHEY and CDR2 SMNVEV (reference sequence). Trimming left V 3 bases short and J 4 bases short, with 23 bases between. In DNA form, the CDR3 reads TGTGCCAGCAGTTTGCAAGGCTCCCGGTTCGGGGGAGCAGATACGCAGTATTTT. It codes for CASSLQGSRFGGADTQYF.